The 2 T cell receptor beta chains below were found in one sample sequenced in a study of T cell responses to AZD1222 COVID-19 vaccine. Measured with immunoSEQ multiplex PCR; TCRdb has only the in-frame clones, and not every one. The sample includes over 120,000 clones, roughly 88% of them seen just once. The sequencing here drew on peripheral blood, taken on day 0 of AZD1222 vaccination. The receptor set was obtained from an adult in good health.

The chain couples TRBV18 to TRBJ1-1; no clear D. The V gene's germline CDR1 is KGHSH and CDR2 LQKENI. The CDR3 has 15 residues. V lost 3 bases, J lost 6 bases, and 17 bases lay in between. CDR3 residues: CASSPQERGLSEAFF. The CDR3 nucleotides read TGTGCCAGCTCACCCCAAGAGAGAGGGCTCTCTGAAGCTTTCTTT.

The chain links TRBV5-6 to TRBJ2-5; weak D call: TRBD2 (6 bases). The CDR3 sequence is 15 residues long. Trimming stripped 0 bases from V and 5 bases from J, with 14 bases between. Looked up from germline, CDR1 is SGHDT and CDR2 is YYEEEE. The CDR3 spells CASSLGLGGSETQYF. In DNA form, the CDR3 reads TGTGCCAGCAGCTTGGGACTAGGAGGGTCGGAGACCCAGTACTTC.